This record looks at one T cell receptor (beta chain) sequence and its context. The missing conserved phenylalanine or tryptophan at the end of this CDR3 makes a read error likely. No DNA is shown, since the ends of the CDR3 on it are uncertain; the CDR3 is the one TCRdb lists. In the authors' workflow: Reference gene primer amplification yielded estimated nucleated cell counts. Profiling relied on immunoSEQ multiplex PCR, and the TCRdb table lists in-frame clones only, not all of them. The V and J calls and clone size were taken over from that table, and D and trimming were inferred from the DNA. The sample lists 150,000 or so clones, 75% to 80% occurring once. The entry originates in a study of blood T cell repertoires in COVID-19. At the level of the study: Specimens from acute and convalescent COVID-19 originated in the United States, Italy and Spain. PBMCs, B-cell-depleted T cells, or T cells provided the cDNA or gDNA that made up the material.

The CDR3 adds up to 12 amino acids, both ends counted. Germline V CDR1 and CDR2: MNHEY, SVGAGI. The TCR was taken from an elderly man with acute or convalescent COVID-19. Material for sequencing was peripheral blood. The rearrangement links TRBV6-5 to TRBJ2-7; the listed D gene, TRBD1, was not tested against the DNA. The CDR3: CASSSRQGGGAI.